A selection of T cell receptor beta chains follows, all from one sample in a study of T cell responses to AZD1222 COVID-19 vaccine. Sequencing was performed with immunoSEQ multiplex PCR; in TCRdb, only in-frame clones are kept and a portion is missing. The table has 70,000 to 95,000 clones, 89% seen once. Here the sequenced sample was peripheral blood, taken on day 0 of MenACWY control vaccination. These receptors all come from an adult in good health. Both conserved end residues are part of each CDR3. The D gene is left open where the match is weak. Clone size, where shown, is once, few, many, or a class for clones that have expanded.

v_gene	abundance	len	d_gene	j_gene	CDR3aa	CDR3nt
TRBV19	once	13	.	TRBJ1-2	CASSPSKGHGYTF	TGTGCCAGTAGTCCCTCTAAAGGGCATGGCTACACCTTC
TRBV7-3	.	14	TRBD1	TRBJ1-2	CASSLGQGDYGYTF	TGTGCCAGCAGCTTGGGGCAGGGGGACTATGGCTACACCTTC
TRBV6-5	.	13	TRBD1	TRBJ1-2	CASSVQGVQGYTF	TGTGCCAGCAGCGTTCAGGGGGTTCAAGGCTACACCTTC
TRBV6-2/TRBV6-3	.	14	.	TRBJ1-5	CASSYGRGGQPQHF	TGTGCCAGCAGTTACGGGCGGGGGGGTCAGCCCCAGCATTTT
TRBV5-6	.	16	TRBD2	TRBJ2-7	CASSYGLGLALYEQYF	TGTGCCAGCAGCTATGGTCTTGGACTAGCGCTCTACGAGCAGTACTTC
TRBV30	.	12	.	TRBJ2-5	CAWRGLAETQYF	TGTGCCTGGAGAGGTCTAGCGGAGACCCAGTACTTC
TRBV12-3/TRBV12-4	.	13	.	TRBJ1-2	CASRTSSNYGYTF	TGTGCCAGCCGAACCAGCTCTAACTATGGCTACACCTTC
TRBV27	.	18	TRBD2	TRBJ2-7	CASSLQRGALFAPYEQYF	TGTGCCAGCAGTTTACAGCGGGGGGCTTTATTCGCACCCTACGAGCAGTACTTC
TRBV6-2/TRBV6-3	.	16	.	TRBJ2-2	CASSWPGAPWYGELFF	TGTGCCAGCAGTTGGCCCGGGGCCCCATGGTACGGGGAGCTGTTTTTT
TRBV7-9	.	13	.	TRBJ1-2	CASSLNSDYGYTF	TGTGCCAGCAGCTTGAACAGCGACTATGGCTACACCTTC
TRBV4-3	.	15	.	TRBJ2-1	CASSQTGLGKGEQFF	TGCGCCAGCAGCCAAACTGGTCTGGGGAAGGGTGAGCAGTTCTTC
TRBV24-1	once	13	.	TRBJ2-7	CATSKEGGNEQYF	TGTGCCACCAGTAAGGAGGGGGGCAACGAGCAGTACTTC
TRBV28	.	12	.	TRBJ1-2	CASSLQGYGYTF	TGTGCCAGCAGTTTACAAGGTTATGGCTACACCTTC
TRBV7-6	.	13	.	TRBJ1-2	CASSPTANYGYTF	TGTGCCAGCAGCCCGACAGCTAACTATGGCTACACCTTC
TRBV6-5	.	14	TRBD1	TRBJ1-2	CASRDRGRLYGYTF	TGTGCCAGCAGGGACAGGGGGCGTCTCTATGGCTACACCTTC
TRBV4-3	.	16	.	TRBJ2-3	CASSQDSAGSADTQYF	TGCGCCAGCAGCCAAGATTCAGCAGGGTCGGCAGATACGCAGTATTTT
TRBV6-5	.	14	.	TRBJ2-2	CACPLISNTGELFF	TGTGCCTGCCCCCTTATCTCGAACACCGGGGAGCTGTTTTTT
TRBV10-2	.	16	.	TRBJ1-1	CASSVELDRLNTEAFF	TGCGCCAGCAGTGTAGAACTTGACAGATTGAACACTGAAGCTTTCTTT
TRBV3-1/TRBV3-2	.	13	TRBD1	TRBJ1-2	CASSHEQGAGYTF	TGTGCCAGCAGCCACGAACAGGGGGCTGGCTACACCTTC
TRBV7-2	many	16	.	TRBJ2-3	CASSSGALRRADTQYF	TGTGCCAGCAGCTCTGGGGCCCTCCGGAGAGCAGATACGCAGTATTTT